Shown below are 14 T cell receptor beta chains from a single sample sequenced in a study of monozygotic twins with inflammatory bowel disease. TCRdb processed the 5' RACE reads again and assigns one entry to each CDR3 protein, with no DNA. The sample data list 40,000 to 45,000 distinct CDR3 sequences. Sample: blood. These receptors all come from a human donor with ulcerative colitis or Crohn's disease, or a healthy co-twin of an affected twin (not recorded which).

The rearrangement uses TRBV28 and TRBJ2-5; no DNA is available, so the TRBD2 call from TCRdb remains unchecked. Germline CDR1 and CDR2: MDHEN and SYDVKM. CDR3 size: 14 residues. CDR3: CASSRGGMRETQYF.

This chain links TRBV6-1 with TRBJ2-1; with no DNA, the TCRdb D assignment of TRBD1 cannot be verified. This CDR3 is built from 14 residues. CDR1 is MNHNS, CDR2 SASEGT, per germline. CDR3 amino acids: CASRGLGAYNEQFF.

Measured by frequency, this clonotype is medium-sized (0.01 to 0.1%). The J gene is TRBJ2-5, the V gene TRBV11-2. The germline gives CDR1 SGHAT, CDR2 FQNNGV. CDR3 size: 12 residues. CDR3 in amino acids: CASRRTDETQYF.

This rearrangement joins TRBV4-3 to TRBJ2-1; there is no DNA to check the TCRdb D call of TRBD2. From germline, CDR1 is LGHNA and CDR2 YSLEER. The CDR3 extends over 16 amino acids. The CDR3 reads CASSQEAGHGSSEQFF.

The rearrangement links TRBV28 to TRBJ2-7; TCRdb picks TRBD1, but there is no DNA to check that call. This CDR3 comprises 13 residues. The V gene's germline CDR1 is MDHEN and CDR2 SYDVKM. CDR3 amino acids: CASRGTASYEQYF.

CDR3 residues: CASSRHGTGETQYF. The rearrangement joins TRBV7-6 to TRBJ2-5; TCRdb lists TRBD1, though no DNA is available to test this call. Looked up from germline, CDR1 is SGHVS and CDR2 is FNYEAQ. The CDR3 spans 14 residues.

The J gene is TRBJ1-6, the V gene TRBV28; absent DNA, TCRdb's TRBD1 call cannot be checked. The CDR3 totals 19 residues. CDR1 is MDHEN, CDR2 SYDVKM, per germline. CDR3 region: CASSSPGQLSRSYNSPLHF.

CDR3 amino acids: CASNQGTRNSPLHF. The chain combines TRBV12-3 or TRBV12-4 with TRBJ1-6. The CDR3 length is 14 residues.

The rearrangement joins TRBV28 to TRBJ2-3; checking the TCRdb D call of TRBD1 is not possible without DNA. The CDR3 length is 14 residues. Looked up from germline, CDR1 is MDHEN and CDR2 is SYDVKM. CDR3 region: CASILGGNADTQYF.

This chain joins TRBV5-4 and TRBJ2-1; TCRdb's D call of TRBD1 is untestable without DNA. This CDR3 has 15 residues. Germline values: CDR1 SGHNT, CDR2 YYREEE (reference sequence). CDR3 amino acids: CASSLVRGGNNEQFF. Supplemented by reference TRBV5-4 and TRBJ2-1, the full variable domain reads ETGVTQSPTHLIKTRGQQVTLRCSSQSGHNTVSWYQQALGQGPQFIFQYYREEENGRGNFPPRFSGLQFPNYSSELNVNALELDDSALYLCASSLVRGGNNEQFFGPGTRLTVL.

The chain joins TRBV6-2 or TRBV6-3 to TRBJ2-1. The CDR3 totals 17 residues. Germline values: CDR1 MNHEY, CDR2 SVGEGT. CDR3 region: CASSPHLGGGSYNEQFF.

The chain carries TRBV5-4 and TRBJ2-1; the D gene TCRdb calls, TRBD1, cannot be checked with no DNA. CDR3 size: 15 residues. Per germline, CDR1 SGHNT and CDR2 YYREEE (reference sequence). The CDR3 protein is CASSSGTGGNHEQFF.

The chain couples TRBV7-2 to TRBJ2-5; the D call of TRBD1 rests on TCRdb alone, since no DNA is present to check it. The CDR3 is 15 amino acids. The germline CDR1 and CDR2 sequences are SGHTA and FQGNSA. The CDR3 loop reads CASSLSGQALETQYF.

The chain couples TRBV12-3 or TRBV12-4 to TRBJ1-5; TCRdb's assignment of TRBD1 cannot be checked, as there is no DNA. This CDR3 has 15 amino acids. The chain's CDR3 is CASNLGQYSNQPQHF.